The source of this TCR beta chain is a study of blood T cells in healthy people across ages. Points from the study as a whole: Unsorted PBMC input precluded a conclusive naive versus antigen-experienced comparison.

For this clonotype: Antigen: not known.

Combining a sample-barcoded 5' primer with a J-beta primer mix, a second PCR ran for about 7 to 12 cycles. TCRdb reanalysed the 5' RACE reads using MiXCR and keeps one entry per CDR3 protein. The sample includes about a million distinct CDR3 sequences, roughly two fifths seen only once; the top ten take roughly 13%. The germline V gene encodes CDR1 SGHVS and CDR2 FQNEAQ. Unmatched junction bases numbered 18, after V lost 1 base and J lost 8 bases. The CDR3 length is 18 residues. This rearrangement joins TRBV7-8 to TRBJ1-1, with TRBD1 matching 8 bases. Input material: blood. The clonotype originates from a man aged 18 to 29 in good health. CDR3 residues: CASSLDFWTGSRLTEAFF. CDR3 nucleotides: TGTGCCAGCAGCTTAGATTTTTGGACAGGGTCCCGACTGACCGAAGCTTTCTTT.